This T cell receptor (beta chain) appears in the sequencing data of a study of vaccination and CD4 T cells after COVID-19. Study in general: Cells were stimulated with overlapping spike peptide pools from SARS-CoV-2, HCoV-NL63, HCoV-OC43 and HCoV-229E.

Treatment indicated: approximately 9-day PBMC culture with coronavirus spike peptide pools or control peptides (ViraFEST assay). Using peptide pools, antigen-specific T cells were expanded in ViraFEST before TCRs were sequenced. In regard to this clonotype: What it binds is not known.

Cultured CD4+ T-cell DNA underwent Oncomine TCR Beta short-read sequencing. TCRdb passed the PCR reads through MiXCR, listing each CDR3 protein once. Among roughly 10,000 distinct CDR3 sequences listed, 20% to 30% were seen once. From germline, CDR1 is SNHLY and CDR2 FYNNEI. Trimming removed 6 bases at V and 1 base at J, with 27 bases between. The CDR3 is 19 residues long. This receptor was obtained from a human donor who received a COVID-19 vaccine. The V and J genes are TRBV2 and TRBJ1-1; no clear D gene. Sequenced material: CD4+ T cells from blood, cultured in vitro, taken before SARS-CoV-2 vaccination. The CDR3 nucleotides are TGTGCCAGCAGATTGCCAGCAGTGAAGTTTGGACCTCAGAACACTGAAGCTTTCTTT. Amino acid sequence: CASRLPAVKFGPQNTEAFF.